One and the same sample provided the 27 T cell receptor beta chains below, sequenced in a study of human T cells and chemical hapten exposure. Regarding time point: patch test 3, about 24 weeks after DPC sensitization. Treatment indicated: therapeutic diphenylcyclopropenone sensitization with weekly scalp DPC. Using its own MiXCR run on the RACE reads, TCRdb lists one record per CDR3 protein. The sample contains 90,000 to 110,000 distinct CDR3 sequences, under 35% of which appear only once. Material: whole blood, obtained in connection with sensitization to the hapten diphenylcyclopropenone (DPC). The source is a man in his forties or fifties with alopecia areata. Some clones in this sample may be carry-over from other donors' samples.

This chain links TRBV30 with TRBJ2-6; D uncertain. This CDR3 region has 13 residues. The germline CDR1 and CDR2 sequences are GTSNPN and SVGIG (reference sequence). The V end lost 3 bases, the J end lost 1 base, and 4 bases lay between the germline ends. The CDR3 coding sequence is TGTGCCTGGAGGTTATCTGGGGCCAACGTCCTGACTTTC. It yields the protein CAWRLSGANVLTF. Complete variable domain (other parts from reference TRBV30 and TRBJ2-6): SQTIHQWPATLVQPVGSPLSLECTVEGTSNPNLYWYRQAAGRGLQLLFYSVGIGQISSEVPQNLSASRPQDRQFILSSKKLLLSDSGFYLCAWRLSGANVLTFGAGSRLTVL.

The genes are TRBV10-3 and TRBJ1-1, with 7 bases aligning to TRBD1. Germline lookup yields CDR1 ENHRY and CDR2 SYGVKD. The CDR3 totals 13 residues. Trimming took 8 bases from V and 3 from J; bases not matched to a gene: 6. Written as DNA, the CDR3 is TGTGCCATCCGACAGGGTGTAGACACTGAAGCTTTCTTT. It specifies CAIRQGVDTEAFF.

Only one count was recorded for this clonotype. The V call is TRBV14, the J call TRBJ2-5; TRBD1 aligns across 7 bases. The CDR3 has 14 amino acids. Losses at the gene ends were 2 bases for V and 4 bases for J; bases not matched to a gene: 4. Germline CDR1 is SGHDN and CDR2 is FVKESK. The CDR3 protein is CASSQRGGPETQYF. The CDR3 bases are TGTGCCAGCAGCCAAAGAGGGGGCCCAGAGACCCAGTACTTC.

This clonotype has just a few counts. The V and J genes are TRBV5-1 and TRBJ2-3; TRBD1 is a possible D gene (5 bases). Trimming pared 2 bases from V and 1 base from J, leaving 11 bases between. This CDR3 comprises 15 residues. Germline CDR1 reads SGHRS; CDR2 reads YFSETQ. CDR3 amino acids: CASSLQDSCTDTQYF. CDR3 in DNA: TGCGCCAGCAGCTTACAGGATTCATGCACAGATACGCAGTATTTT. Full variable domain (outside the CDR3, taken from reference TRBV5-1 and TRBJ2-3): KAGVTQTPRYLIKTRGQQVTLSCSPISGHRSVSWYQQTPGQGLQFLFEYFSETQRNKGNFPGRFSGRQFSNSRSEMNVSTLELGDSALYLCASSLQDSCTDTQYFGPGTRLTVL.

This clonotype was detected only a few times. The chain combines TRBV12-3 or TRBV12-4 with TRBJ2-3; D is ambiguous. The V end lost 3 bases, the J end lost 3 bases, and 13 bases lay between the germline ends. This CDR3 has 15 residues. CDR3 sequence (DNA): TGTGCCAGCAGTTTTGGGCCACTCATTACAGATACGCAGTATTTT. Its translation is CASSFGPLITDTQYF.

This clonotype appeared a few times. The CDR3 nucleotides are TGTGCCAGCAGCCCAAAAGGGGGAACGGTTGAAAAACTGTTTTTT. This codes for CASSPKGGTVEKLFF. The J gene is TRBJ1-4, the V gene TRBV6-5; D may be TRBD1 (6 bases). The CDR3 spans 15 residues. Germline V gene data show CDR1 as MNHEY and CDR2 as SVGAGI. Trimming shortened V by 6 bases and J by 7 bases, and 18 bases separated the two germline ends.

The genes are TRBV24-1 and TRBJ2-2; 8 nucleotides match TRBD2. The CDR3 runs to 14 residues. The J segment lost 2 bases and the V segment lost 9 bases, leaving 4 bases of the junction unmatched. Germline values: CDR1 KGHDR, CDR2 SFDVKD. CDR3 sequence reads: CATQREHNTGELFF. In DNA, the CDR3 is TGTGCCACCCAGCGGGAGCATAACACCGGGGAGCTGTTTTTT.

The chain combines TRBV5-1 with TRBJ2-3; D is ambiguous. The germline V gene has CDR1 SGHRS and CDR2 YFSETQ. Trimming removed 3 bases from V and 2 bases from J, with 10 bases in between. The CDR3 contains 14 residues. CDR3 loop: CASSSAPYTDTQYF. In DNA form, the CDR3 reads TGCGCCAGCAGCTCCGCCCCGTACACAGATACGCAGTATTTT.

This chain uses TRBV3-1 with TRBJ2-7, with 7 bases identical to TRBD2. Germline V gene lookup returns CDR1 LGHDT and CDR2 YNNKEL (reference sequence). The CDR3 has 15 residues. V gave up 0 bases and J gave up 1 base; unmatched junction bases: 3. CDR3 amino acids: CASSQDWDYSYEQYF. CDR3 DNA sequence: TGTGCCAGCAGCCAAGATTGGGACTATTCCTACGAGCAGTACTTC.

This clonotype came up a few times. In DNA form, the CDR3 reads TGTGCCAGTAGTACGGCGGGAGGGGTTAGGGGTGAGCAGTTCTTC. Protein product: CASSTAGGVRGEQFF. This sequence joins TRBV19 and TRBJ2-1; 9 bases are a match to TRBD2. Germline V lookup: CDR1 LNHDA, CDR2 SQIVND (reference sequence). V shed 4 bases, J shed 9 bases, and the junction held 10 bases outside the gene matches. The CDR3 extends over 15 amino acids.

The gene calls are TRBV5-4 and TRBJ2-3; 9 bases map to TRBD2. The germline V gene encodes CDR1 SGHNT and CDR2 YYREEE (reference sequence). With V trimmed by 2 bases and J by 1 base, 2 bases remained unmatched. The CDR3 has 15 amino acids. CDR3 in DNA: TGTGCCAGCAGCTTTAGCGGGAGCGGCACAGATACGCAGTATTTT. Its translation: CASSFSGSGTDTQYF.

CDR3 in amino acids: CATLASSSYEQYV. The DNA of the CDR3 is TGTGCCACCCTAGCGTCGAGCTCCTACGAGCAGTACGTC. V is TRBV10-3 and J is TRBJ2-7; TRBD2 is a possible D gene (6 bases). V lost 10 bases, J lost 0 bases, and 13 bases lay in between. Germline loops: CDR1 ENHRY, CDR2 SYGVKD. This CDR3 region has 13 residues.

This clonotype was seen a few times. The chain recombines TRBV28 with TRBJ2-7; D gene uncertain. Germline lookup yields CDR1 MDHEN and CDR2 SYDVKM. The CDR3 length is 10 residues. Trimming took off 1 base at V and 6 bases at J, with 1 base between the two ends. CDR3 nucleotide sequence: TGTGCCAGCAGTTTATCCGAGCAGTACTTC. It translates to CASSLSEQYF. The variable domain in full, with the rest retrieved from reference TRBV28 and TRBJ2-7, is DVKVTQSSRYLVKRTGEKVFLECVQDMDHENMFWYRQDPGLGLRLIYFSYDVKMKEKGDIPEGYSVSREKKERFSLILESASTNQTSMYLCASSLSEQYFGPGTRLTVT.

In this sample, this clonotype turned up a few times. This chain connects TRBV29-1 to TRBJ2-1, with TRBD2 as a possible D gene (6 bases). This CDR3 region has 14 residues. Trimming left V 6 bases short and J 0 bases short, with 12 bases between. Per germline, CDR1 SQVTM and CDR2 ANQGSEA. The CDR3 DNA sequence: TGCAGCGTCCAGCAACTAGCCTCCTACAATGAGCAGTTCTTC. Residues: CSVQQLASYNEQFF.

The chain uses TRBV2 and TRBJ2-1; perhaps TRBD2 as D (5 bases). This CDR3 region has 16 residues. V dropped 7 bases and J dropped 8 bases, with 24 bases sitting between them. The germline V gene encodes CDR1 SNHLY and CDR2 FYNNEI. The CDR3 spells CASTRSEVDLAYEQFF. The DNA of the CDR3 is TGTGCCAGCACTCGAAGTGAAGTGGACTTAGCTTATGAGCAGTTCTTC.

The rearrangement links TRBV7-9 to TRBJ1-1; D uncertain. Trimming took off 0 bases at V and 0 bases at J, with 8 bases between the two ends. CDR1 is SEHNR, CDR2 FQNEAQ, per germline (reference sequence). The CDR3 is 15 amino acids. The CDR3 here is CASSLADRMNTEAFF. In DNA, the CDR3 is TGTGCCAGCAGCTTAGCAGATAGGATGAACACTGAAGCTTTCTTT.

V usage is TRBV29-1 and J usage is TRBJ1-1; 7 bases match TRBD1. The CDR3 is made up of 12 amino acids. Unmatched junction bases numbered 0, after V lost 5 bases and J lost 0 bases. Per germline, CDR1 SQVTM and CDR2 ANQGSEA. The CDR3 coding sequence is TGCAGCGTTACAGGGGTGAACACTGAAGCTTTCTTT. This encodes CSVTGVNTEAFF.

This clonotype was detected only a few times. J is TRBJ1-4 and V is TRBV20-1; no definite D call. V was cut by 0 bases and J by 7 bases, with 6 bases left in between. CDR1 is DFQATT and CDR2 is SNEGSKA in the germline V gene (reference sequence). The CDR3 loop spans 12 amino acids. The CDR3 DNA sequence: TGCAGTGCTAGAGATCTAACTGAAAAACTGTTTTTT. Translation gives CSARDLTEKLFF.

The J gene is TRBJ2-2, the V gene TRBV4-3; D is perhaps TRBD2 (6 bases). Trimming pared 0 bases from V and 6 bases from J, leaving 11 bases between. CDR1 is LGHNA, CDR2 YSLEER, per germline. The CDR3 runs 15 residues. The CDR3 spells CASSQDFGGAGELFF. For the CDR3, the DNA is TGCGCCAGCAGCCAAGATTTCGGAGGGGCCGGGGAGCTGTTTTTT.

This sequence joins TRBV11-2 and TRBJ2-5; D is ambiguous. The length of the CDR3 is 12 residues. V was clipped by 2 bases and J by 1 base, with 2 bases between them. CDR1 SGHAT and CDR2 FQNNGV come from the germline V gene. CDR3 residues: CASSLRQETQYF. The CDR3 nucleotides are TGTGCCAGCAGCTTACGCCAAGAGACCCAGTACTTC.

The chain carries TRBV9 and TRBJ1-5; D is possibly TRBD1 (5 bases). V was pared by 0 bases and J by 6 bases, with 10 bases between. The germline V gene encodes CDR1 SGDLS and CDR2 YYNGEE. CDR3 size: 14 residues. CDR3 DNA sequence: TGTGCCAGCAGCGTAGCGGCAGGGACTCAGCCCCAGCATTTT. This codes for CASSVAAGTQPQHF.

This chain uses TRBV12-3 or TRBV12-4 with TRBJ2-1; weak D call: TRBD2 (5 bases). V was pared by 6 bases and J by 4 bases, with 13 bases between. The CDR3 length is 14 residues. CDR3 loop: CASRLSGNYNEQFF. The CDR3 DNA sequence: TGTGCCAGCAGACTCAGCGGAAATTACAATGAGCAGTTCTTC.

The chain employs TRBV15 and TRBJ2-6; the D gene could be TRBD1 or TRBD2 (6 bases each). Germline-derived CDR1 and CDR2 are LNHNV and YYDKDF (reference sequence). The length of the CDR3 is 15 residues. V was trimmed by 6 bases and J by 2 bases, leaving 11 bases between them. In nucleotides, the CDR3 is TGTGCCACCAGTAAGGGGGAGGCTGGGGCCAACGTCCTGACTTTC. This codes for CATSKGEAGANVLTF.

The chain recombines TRBV5-4 with TRBJ2-5; D uncertain. Germline CDR1 and CDR2: SGHNT and YYREEE (reference sequence). The CDR3 runs 14 residues. The V end was cut by 2 bases, the J end by 5 bases, with 13 bases between. CDR3 in DNA: TGTGCCAGCAGCTTACGGCTGGATCTGGAGACCCAGTACTTC. Protein: CASSLRLDLETQYF.

The V gene is TRBV4-3, the J gene TRBJ2-1; TRBD2 matches 9 bases. The CDR3 is 15 residues long. CDR1 and CDR2 from the germline V gene are LGHNA and YSLEER. V lost 0 bases and J lost 14; bases outside the gene matches: 11. CDR3 residues: CASSQDGTDERGEFF. The CDR3, as DNA: TGCGCCAGCAGCCAAGATGGAACAGATGAGCGGGGGGAGTTCTTC.

The chain carries TRBV28 and TRBJ1-6; the D gene is possibly TRBD1 (5 bases). The CDR3 consists of 15 residues. Trimming took off 1 base at V and 7 bases at J, with 11 bases between the two ends. Germline CDR1 reads MDHEN; CDR2 reads SYDVKM. Here the CDR3 reads CASSLSTGPNSPLHF. The DNA of the CDR3 is TGTGCCAGCAGTTTATCCACAGGACCGAATTCACCCCTCCACTTT. Together with reference TRBV28 and TRBJ1-6, the CDR3 gives the full variable domain: DVKVTQSSRYLVKRTGEKVFLECVQDMDHENMFWYRQDPGLGLRLIYFSYDVKMKEKGDIPEGYSVSREKKERFSLILESASTNQTSMYLCASSLSTGPNSPLHFGNGTRLTVT.

Only one count was recorded for this clonotype. This chain joins TRBV6-6 and TRBJ2-3; TRBD1 is a possible D gene (6 bases). V lost 6 bases to trimming and J lost 4 bases, with 17 bases between them. The V gene's germline CDR1 is MNHNY and CDR2 SVGAGI (reference sequence). The CDR3 is made up of 15 amino acids. The CDR3 sequence is CASRLQGMVADTQYF. CDR3 in DNA: TGTGCCAGCAGGCTTCAGGGGATGGTAGCAGATACGCAGTATTTT.